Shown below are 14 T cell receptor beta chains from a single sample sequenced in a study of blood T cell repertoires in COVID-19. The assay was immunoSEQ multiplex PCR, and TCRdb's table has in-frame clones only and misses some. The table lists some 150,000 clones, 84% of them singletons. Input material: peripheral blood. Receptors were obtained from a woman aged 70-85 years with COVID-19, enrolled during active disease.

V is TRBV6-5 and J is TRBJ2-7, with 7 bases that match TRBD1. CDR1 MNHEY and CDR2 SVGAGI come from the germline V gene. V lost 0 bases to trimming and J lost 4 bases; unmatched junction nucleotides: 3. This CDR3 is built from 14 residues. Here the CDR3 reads CASSYSRQGYEQYF. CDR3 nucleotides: TGTGCCAGCAGTTACTCGAGACAGGGTTACGAGCAGTACTTC.

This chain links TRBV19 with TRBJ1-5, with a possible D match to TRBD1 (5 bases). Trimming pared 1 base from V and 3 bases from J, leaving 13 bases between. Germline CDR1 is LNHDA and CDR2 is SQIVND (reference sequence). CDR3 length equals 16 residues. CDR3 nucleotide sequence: TGTGCCAGTAGTATAGGGTTTGCGGGGACCAATCAGCCCCAGCATTTT. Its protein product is CASSIGFAGTNQPQHF.

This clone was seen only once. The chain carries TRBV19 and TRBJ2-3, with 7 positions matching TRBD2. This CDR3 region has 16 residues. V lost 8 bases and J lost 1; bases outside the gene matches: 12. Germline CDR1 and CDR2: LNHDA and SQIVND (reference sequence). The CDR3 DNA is TGTGCCAGTGGGAGGCCTGCGGGAGTTGGCACAGATACGCAGTATTTT. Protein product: CASGRPAGVGTDTQYF.

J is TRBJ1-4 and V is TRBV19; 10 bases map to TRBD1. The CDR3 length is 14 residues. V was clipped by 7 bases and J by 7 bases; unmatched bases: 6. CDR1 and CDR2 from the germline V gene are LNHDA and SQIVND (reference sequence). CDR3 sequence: CASNPGQGFEKLFF. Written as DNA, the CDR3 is TGTGCCAGTAACCCGGGACAGGGGTTTGAAAAACTGTTTTTT.

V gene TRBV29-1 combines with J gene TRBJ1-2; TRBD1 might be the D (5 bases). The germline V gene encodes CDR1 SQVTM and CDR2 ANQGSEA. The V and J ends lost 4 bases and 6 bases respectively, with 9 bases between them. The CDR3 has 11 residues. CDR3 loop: CSVGQGDGYTF. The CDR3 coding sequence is TGCAGCGTTGGGCAGGGTGATGGCTACACCTTC. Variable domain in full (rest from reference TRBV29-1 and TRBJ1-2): SAVISQKPSRDICQRGTSLTIQCQVDSQVTMMFWYRQQPGQSLTLIATANQGSEATYESGFVIDKFPISRPNLTFSTLTVSNMSPEDSSIYLCSVGQGDGYTFGSGTRLTVV.

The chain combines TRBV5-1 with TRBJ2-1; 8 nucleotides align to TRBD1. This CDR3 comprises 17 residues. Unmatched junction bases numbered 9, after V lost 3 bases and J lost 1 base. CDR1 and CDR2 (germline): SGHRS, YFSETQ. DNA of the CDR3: TGCGCCAGCAGCTGGGGAAGGACAGGGCTTTCCTACAATGAGCAGTTCTTC. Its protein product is CASSWGRTGLSYNEQFF.

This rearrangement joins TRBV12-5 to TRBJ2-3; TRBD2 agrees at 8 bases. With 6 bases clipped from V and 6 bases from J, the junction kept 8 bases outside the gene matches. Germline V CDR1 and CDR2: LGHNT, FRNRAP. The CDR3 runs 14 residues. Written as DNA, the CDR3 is TGTGCTAGTGGCCCGAGCGGGGGTGCGGATACGCAGTATTTT. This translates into CASGPSGGADTQYF.

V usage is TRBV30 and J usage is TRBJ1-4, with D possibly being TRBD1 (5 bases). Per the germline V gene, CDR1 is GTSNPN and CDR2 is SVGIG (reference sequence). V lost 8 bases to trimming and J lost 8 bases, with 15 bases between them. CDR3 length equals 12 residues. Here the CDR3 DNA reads TGTGCCGGATCGGGGGATAGAGAAAAACTGTTTTTT. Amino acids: CAGSGDREKLFF.

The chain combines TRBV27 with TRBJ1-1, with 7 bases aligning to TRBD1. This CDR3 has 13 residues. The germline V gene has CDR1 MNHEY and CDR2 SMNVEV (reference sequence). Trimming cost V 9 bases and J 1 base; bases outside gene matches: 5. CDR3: CARGGAGNTEAFF. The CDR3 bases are TGTGCCAGAGGGGGCGCAGGGAACACTGAAGCTTTCTTT.

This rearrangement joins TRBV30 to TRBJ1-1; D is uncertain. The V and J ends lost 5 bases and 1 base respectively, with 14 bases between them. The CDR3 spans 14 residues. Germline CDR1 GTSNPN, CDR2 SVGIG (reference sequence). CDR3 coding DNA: TGTGCCTGGGATCCGGATCGCGGGAACACTGAAGCTTTCTTT. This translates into CAWDPDRGNTEAFF. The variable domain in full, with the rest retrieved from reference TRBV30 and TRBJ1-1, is SQTIHQWPATLVQPVGSPLSLECTVEGTSNPNLYWYRQAAGRGLQLLFYSVGIGQISSEVPQNLSASRPQDRQFILSSKKLLLSDSGFYLCAWDPDRGNTEAFFGQGTRLTVV.

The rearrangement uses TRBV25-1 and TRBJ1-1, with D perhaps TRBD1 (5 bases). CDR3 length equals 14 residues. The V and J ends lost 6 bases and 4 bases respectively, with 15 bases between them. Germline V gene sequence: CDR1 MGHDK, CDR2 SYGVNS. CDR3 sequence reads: CASRGGVWGTEAFF. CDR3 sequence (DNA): TGTGCCAGCAGGGGAGGGGTTTGGGGCACTGAAGCTTTCTTT.

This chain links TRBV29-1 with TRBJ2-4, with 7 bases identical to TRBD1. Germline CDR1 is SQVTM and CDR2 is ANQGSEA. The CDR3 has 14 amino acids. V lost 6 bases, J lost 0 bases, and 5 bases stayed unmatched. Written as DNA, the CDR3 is TGCAGCGTCAACGACAGGGTAGCCAAAAACATTCAGTACTTC. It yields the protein CSVNDRVAKNIQYF.

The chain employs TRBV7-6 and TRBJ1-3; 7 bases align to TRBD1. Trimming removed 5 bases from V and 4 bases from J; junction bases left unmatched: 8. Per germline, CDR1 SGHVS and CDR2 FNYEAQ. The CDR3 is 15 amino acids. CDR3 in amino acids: CASSTQTGHGNTIYF. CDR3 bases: TGTGCCAGCAGCACCCAGACAGGGCACGGAAACACCATATATTTT.

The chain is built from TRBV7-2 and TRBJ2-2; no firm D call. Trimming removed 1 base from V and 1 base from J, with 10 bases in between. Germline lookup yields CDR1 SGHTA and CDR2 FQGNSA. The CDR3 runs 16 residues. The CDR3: CASSLVLGGNTGELFF. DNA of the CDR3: TGTGCCAGCAGCTTAGTACTTGGCGGGAACACCGGGGAGCTGTTTTTT.